This TCR beta chain was obtained from a study of CD8 T cells in ankylosing spondylitis. The CDR3 runs 14 residues. V was clipped by 6 bases and J by 3 bases, with 14 bases between them. By quantitative 5'-RACE with molecular barcodes, the TCR beta libraries were made. Each CDR3 protein gets one entry after TCRdb re-called the 5' RACE reads with MiXCR. Among 500,000 to 650,000 distinct CDR3 sequences listed, 5.3% were seen once. Study-wide results and limits: Blood from ankylosing spondylitis patients appeared to carry a characteristic roughly 8-variant TCR beta motif. Disease-linked clones were CD8+ and relatively rare in peripheral blood. Disease-linked clones reportedly concentrated significantly in matched ankylosing spondylitis synovial fluid.

The sample holds many counts of this clonotype. Antigen specificity is unknown. V usage is TRBV12-3 or TRBV12-4 and J usage is TRBJ1-1; D might be TRBD1 (6 bases). This TCR was sampled from a male donor with ankylosing spondylitis. The specimen sequenced was blood, either unsorted or a sorted T cell fraction (not recorded which). This CDR3 is CASRLTGIDTEAFF. In DNA, the CDR3 is TGTGCCAGCAGGCTTACAGGGATCGACACTGAAGCTTTCTTT.